This is a list of T cell receptor beta chains from one sample in a study of identical twins. TCRdb reprocessed the 5' RACE reads with MiXCR, giving one entry per CDR3 protein. The sample lists about 720,000 distinct CDR3 sequences, approximately 18% occurring once. This sample was shared with a second study, whose subject was T cells expressing NK-cell markers.

Sequencing was done on a sample of PBMCs. The origin of the receptors is a woman aged 18-29 years in good health. Both conserved end residues are part of each CDR3. Fields, in order: CDR3 length, J gene, D gene, V gene, clone size, CDR3 protein, CDR3 DNA. D genes are given only for firm matches. Only part of the rows carry a size: once, few, many, or a class if the clone is expanded.

cdr3_length: 15; j_call: TRBJ1-2; d_call: .; v_call: TRBV7-9; clone_size: few; cdr3_aa: CASSTPLRGRYGYTF; cdr3_nt: TGTGCCAGCAGCACACCCCTTAGGGGGAGGTATGGCTACACCTTC
cdr3_length: 16; j_call: TRBJ2-3; d_call: .; v_call: TRBV12-3/TRBV12-4; clone_size: .; cdr3_aa: CASSLAGRRRTDTQYF; cdr3_nt: TGTGCCAGCAGTTTAGCGGGTCGACGCCGCACAGATACGCAGTATTTT
cdr3_length: 12; j_call: TRBJ1-2; d_call: TRBD1; v_call: TRBV6-5; clone_size: .; cdr3_aa: CASSRKQGVLTF; cdr3_nt: TGTGCCAGCTCTAGGAAACAGGGGGTTCTCACCTTC
cdr3_length: 11; j_call: TRBJ2-1; d_call: .; v_call: TRBV12-3/TRBV12-4; clone_size: .; cdr3_aa: CASSYQNEQFF; cdr3_nt: TGTGCCAGCAGTTATCAGAATGAGCAGTTCTTC
cdr3_length: 13; j_call: TRBJ1-1; d_call: TRBD1; v_call: TRBV12-3/TRBV12-4; clone_size: many; cdr3_aa: CASRTGPNTEAFF; cdr3_nt: TGTGCCAGCAGGACAGGGCCAAACACTGAAGCTTTCTTT
cdr3_length: 14; j_call: TRBJ1-4; d_call: .; v_call: TRBV10-3; clone_size: .; cdr3_aa: CAISERAGEEKLFF; cdr3_nt: TGTGCCATCAGTGAGAGGGCAGGGGAAGAAAAACTGTTTTTT
cdr3_length: 12; j_call: TRBJ2-1; d_call: .; v_call: TRBV7-2; clone_size: few; cdr3_aa: CASKPVGNEQFF; cdr3_nt: TGTGCCAGCAAACCGGTCGGCAATGAGCAGTTCTTC
cdr3_length: 16; j_call: TRBJ2-1; d_call: .; v_call: TRBV5-1; clone_size: few; cdr3_aa: CASSSLAGGGLNEQFF; cdr3_nt: TGCGCCAGCAGCTCACTAGCAGGGGGTGGTTTAAATGAGCAGTTCTTC
cdr3_length: 14; j_call: TRBJ1-2; d_call: .; v_call: TRBV7-2; clone_size: .; cdr3_aa: CASIQGWGTTGYTF; cdr3_nt: TGTGCCAGCATCCAAGGGTGGGGTACTACGGGCTACACCTTC
cdr3_length: 15; j_call: TRBJ1-1; d_call: .; v_call: TRBV20-1; clone_size: once; cdr3_aa: CSTTPLGTMNTEAFF; cdr3_nt: TGCAGTACTACGCCCCTCGGGACAATGAACACTGAAGCTTTCTTT
cdr3_length: 13; j_call: TRBJ2-4; d_call: .; v_call: TRBV7-9; clone_size: few; cdr3_aa: CASSLWGQNIQYF; cdr3_nt: TGTGCCAGCAGCCTATGGGGGCAAAACATTCAGTACTTC
cdr3_length: 15; j_call: TRBJ2-2; d_call: .; v_call: TRBV15; clone_size: .; cdr3_aa: CATSPQSGYTGELFF; cdr3_nt: TGTGCCACCAGCCCTCAGAGCGGATACACCGGGGAGCTGTTTTTT
cdr3_length: 16; j_call: TRBJ2-5; d_call: .; v_call: TRBV20-1; clone_size: once; cdr3_aa: CSARGSTGTREETQYF; cdr3_nt: TGCAGTGCTAGAGGTTCAACCGGGACAAGGGAAGAGACCCAGTACTTC
cdr3_length: 14; j_call: TRBJ2-1; d_call: .; v_call: TRBV7-6; clone_size: once; cdr3_aa: CASFLRAKTNEQFF; cdr3_nt: TGTGCCAGCTTTCTCCGGGCCAAAACGAATGAGCAGTTCTTC
cdr3_length: 17; j_call: TRBJ2-1; d_call: .; v_call: TRBV6-7; clone_size: few; cdr3_aa: CASSSVEPGRVRHEQFF; cdr3_nt: TGTGCCAGCAGTTCAGTAGAACCGGGCCGCGTTAGGCATGAGCAGTTCTTC
cdr3_length: 15; j_call: TRBJ1-4; d_call: TRBD1; v_call: TRBV5-1; clone_size: few; cdr3_aa: CASSLFGTGNEKLFF; cdr3_nt: TGCGCCAGCAGCTTGTTCGGGACAGGAAATGAAAAACTGTTTTTT
cdr3_length: 15; j_call: TRBJ2-2; d_call: TRBD2; v_call: TRBV12-3/TRBV12-4; clone_size: few; cdr3_aa: CASSPSGRGTGELFF; cdr3_nt: TGTGCCAGTTCTCCTAGCGGGAGAGGAACCGGGGAGCTGTTTTTT
cdr3_length: 15; j_call: TRBJ2-7; d_call: TRBD2; v_call: TRBV6-1; clone_size: many; cdr3_aa: CASRRSGRVSYEQYF; cdr3_nt: TGTGCCAGCAGAAGGAGCGGGAGAGTATCCTACGAGCAGTACTTC
cdr3_length: 12; j_call: TRBJ2-7; d_call: .; v_call: TRBV25-1; clone_size: few; cdr3_aa: CASARDDHEQYF; cdr3_nt: TGTGCCAGCGCACGGGACGACCACGAGCAGTACTTC
cdr3_length: 15; j_call: TRBJ1-2; d_call: .; v_call: TRBV15; clone_size: few; cdr3_aa: CATSRDPGINYGCTF; cdr3_nt: TGTGCCACCAGCAGAGATCCGGGTATAAACTATGGCTGCACCTTC
cdr3_length: 12; j_call: TRBJ2-5; d_call: .; v_call: TRBV7-7; clone_size: .; cdr3_aa: CASSASGETQYF; cdr3_nt: TGTGCTAGCAGCGCCTCTGGGGAGACCCAGTACTTC
cdr3_length: 13; j_call: TRBJ1-2; d_call: .; v_call: TRBV6-1; clone_size: .; cdr3_aa: CASRTPGRDGYTF; cdr3_nt: TGTGCCAGCAGAACTCCGGGACGGGATGGCTACACCTTC